This paragraph reports one TCR beta chain. Its antigen is undetermined. CDR3 length equals 13 residues. J was trimmed by 2 bases and V by 2 bases; bases with no gene match: 0. Germline V gene sequence: CDR1 SGHDN, CDR2 FVKESK. Time point: baseline, week 1 (first vaccination visit). The treatment here: pre-vaccination baseline after standard-of-care therapy. The sample originates from a study of a mutant IDH1 vaccine in newly diagnosed glioma. The overall study: Treated patients were approximately 62% male, around 38% female, mean age about 43 years. Former treatment meant radiotherapy, temozolomide, or both; the majority had gotten both. Findings of the study overall: Changes in the top peripheral T cell clonotypes seemingly had no bearing on pseudoprogression.

Assay: immunoSEQ multiplex PCR; the TCRdb copy retains only in-frame clones and omits some. The sample includes 60,000 to 85,000 clones, about four fifths seen only once; the top ten take more than 8%. The TCR originated in a man aged 50-60 years with glioma. This specimen consisted of PBMCs, obtained from a glioma patient treated with radiotherapy, temozolomide or both. V usage is TRBV14 and J usage is TRBJ2-7; TRBD1 aligns across 7 bases. CDR3 amino acids: CASSQTGAYEQYF. As DNA, the CDR3 is TGTGCCAGCAGCCAAACAGGGGCCTACGAGCAGTACTTC.